A single sample is the source of the 4 T cell receptor beta chains below, sequenced in a study of T-cell memory formation after mild COVID-19. TCRdb redid the calling of the 5' RACE reads with MiXCR, one entry per CDR3 protein. The sample holds about 400,000 distinct CDR3 sequences, about 24% seen once. The sequenced material came from PBMCs or a T cell subset sorted from them (not recorded which). Receptor source: an adult woman who had mild COVID-19 (a few samples of this study predate the infection). Cell type and time point are not known.

This clonotype occurred a few times. The CDR3 spells CASSSLGLAGASAKNIQYF. In nucleotides, the CDR3 is TGTGCCAGCAGTTCGCTCGGACTAGCGGGGGCCTCAGCCAAAAACATTCAGTACTTC. The gene calls are TRBV12-3 or TRBV12-4 and TRBJ2-4; 13 bases are shared with TRBD2. The CDR3 totals 19 residues. With 4 bases clipped from V and 0 bases from J, the junction kept 9 bases outside the gene matches.

The gene calls are TRBV6-5 and TRBJ2-5, with 7 nucleotides matching TRBD2. CDR1 is MNHEY, CDR2 SVGAGI, per germline. The CDR3 runs 15 residues. The V gene end was trimmed by 5 bases and the J gene end by 3 bases; junction bases not matched to a gene: 9. CDR3 nucleotide sequence: TGTGCCAGCAGTCCCGGGCGAGGGAGGGAAGAGACCCAGTACTTC. This codes for CASSPGRGREETQYF.

The V and J genes are TRBV11-3 and TRBJ2-7; 7 bases align to TRBD1. The CDR3 has 16 residues. In germline, CDR1 is SGHNT, CDR2 YENEEA. The V and J ends lost 5 bases and 0 bases, in that order; junction bases with no gene match: 10. CDR3: CASSGTDRPYSYEQYF. DNA for the CDR3: TGTGCCAGCAGCGGAACGGACAGGCCTTACTCCTACGAGCAGTACTTC.

The V call is TRBV7-9, the J call TRBJ2-6; D gene unclear. V lost 4 bases and J 2 bases, leaving 9 bases between the germline ends. The CDR3 loop spans 15 amino acids. Germline V gene sequence: CDR1 SEHNR, CDR2 FQNEAQ (reference sequence). The CDR3 sequence is CASSSIEAGANVLTF. The CDR3, as DNA: TGTGCCAGCAGCTCGATCGAAGCTGGGGCCAACGTCCTGACTTTC.